The present TCR beta chain was sequenced within a study of a mutant IDH1 vaccine in newly diagnosed glioma. In the study overall: Either 4-6 weeks after radiotherapy alone or alongside temozolomide, vaccination was begun. Previous care, which was radiotherapy, temozolomide, or both, most often involved both. Study-wide results and limits: It was over 85% of patients that developed vaccine-induced immune responses.

Here immunoSEQ multiplex PCR was the method, and the copy in TCRdb shows in-frame clones only, minus some. The sample has about 41,000 clones; around 91% are singletons. Time point specified: week 35, safety follow-up. Every vaccination contained 300 ug of the mutant IDH1 20-mer peptide and was paired with topical imiquimod. To note about this clone: What it recognizes is unknown.

This specimen consisted of PBMCs, obtained from a glioma patient whose treatment included an IDH1 peptide vaccine. The receptor was isolated from a man aged 40-50 years with glioma.

The CDR3 region is CASRVGTGKTNTGELFF. CDR3 bases: TGTGCCAGTAGGGTCGGGACAGGTAAAACGAACACCGGGGAGCTGTTTTTT. The chain combines TRBV19 with TRBJ2-2; 8 bases are shared with TRBD1. V lost 6 bases to trimming and J lost 0 bases; unmatched junction nucleotides: 9. The CDR3 spans 17 residues. The germline CDR1 and CDR2 sequences are LNHDA and SQIVND (reference sequence).